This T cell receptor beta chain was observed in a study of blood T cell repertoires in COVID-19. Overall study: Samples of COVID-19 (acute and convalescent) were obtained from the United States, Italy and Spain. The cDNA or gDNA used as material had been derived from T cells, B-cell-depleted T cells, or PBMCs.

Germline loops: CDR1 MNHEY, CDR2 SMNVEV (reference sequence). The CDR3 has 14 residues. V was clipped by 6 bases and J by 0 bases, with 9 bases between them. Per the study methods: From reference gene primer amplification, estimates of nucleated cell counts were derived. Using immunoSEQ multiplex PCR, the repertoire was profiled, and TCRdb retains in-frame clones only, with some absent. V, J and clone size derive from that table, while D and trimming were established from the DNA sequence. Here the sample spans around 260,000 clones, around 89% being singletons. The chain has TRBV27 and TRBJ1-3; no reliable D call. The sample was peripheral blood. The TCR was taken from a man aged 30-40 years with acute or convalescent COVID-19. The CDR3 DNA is TGTGCCAGCAGCCGGACTGACTCTGGAAACACCATATATTTT. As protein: CASSRTDSGNTIYF.